Below are 7 T cell receptor beta chains sequenced from a single sample in a study of human T cells and chemical hapten exposure. Time point in this sample: patch test 2, 6 weeks after DPC sensitization. Treatment described: therapeutic diphenylcyclopropenone sensitization with weekly scalp DPC. TCRdb re-called the RACE reads with MiXCR, one entry per CDR3 protein. The profile shows 110,000 to 150,000 distinct CDR3 sequences, roughly 10% of them singletons. Here the sequenced sample was whole blood, taken in connection with sensitization to the hapten diphenylcyclopropenone (DPC). The source is a woman between 45 and 65 years old with alopecia areata. Some clones in this sample may be carry-over from other donors' samples.

The chain joins TRBV5-1 to TRBJ1-2; D gene uncertain. V lost 0 bases to trimming and J lost 2 bases, with 5 bases between them. Germline-derived CDR1 and CDR2 are SGHRS and YFSETQ. The CDR3 is 13 amino acids. DNA of the CDR3: TGCGCCAGCAGCTTGGAGGTAAACTATGGCTACACCTTC. Translated: CASSLEVNYGYTF.

V usage is TRBV11-1 and J usage is TRBJ2-3; 11 nucleotides align to TRBD2. Germline V gene lookup returns CDR1 SGHAT and CDR2 FQDESV (reference sequence). The CDR3 is made up of 17 amino acids. Losses at the gene ends were 4 bases for V and 6 bases for J; bases not matched to a gene: 12. Written as DNA, the CDR3 is TGTGCCAGCAGCTCCGAAGGACGGTCTAGCGGGAGGGATACGCAGTATTTT. This translates into CASSSEGRSSGRDTQYF.

This clonotype was observed at least ten times. The chain employs TRBV7-9 and TRBJ2-7; 8 positions agree with TRBD2. CDR1 SEHNR and CDR2 FQNEAQ come from the germline V gene (reference sequence). With V trimmed by 4 bases and J by 1 base, 6 bases remained unmatched. The CDR3 contains 15 residues. CDR3 sequence: CASSSQREPSYEQYF. CDR3 DNA: TGTGCCAGCAGCTCCCAGCGGGAGCCTTCCTACGAGCAGTACTTC.

The chain employs TRBV7-9 and TRBJ1-2; tentative D call: TRBD1 (5 bases). The germline V gene encodes CDR1 SEHNR and CDR2 FQNEAQ (reference sequence). CDR3 length: 14 amino acids. Deletions cut 5 bases from V and 2 bases from J, with 12 bases between. The CDR3 nucleotides are TGTGCCAGCAGCCTCACGACAGTCAACTATGGCTACACCTTC. Translation gives CASSLTTVNYGYTF.

This clonotype showed up just a few times. The V call is TRBV19, the J call TRBJ2-3, with 7 bases lining up with TRBD2. The CDR3 is 15 residues long. V gave up 5 bases and J gave up 2 bases; unmatched junction bases: 7. Germline-derived CDR1 and CDR2 are LNHDA and SQIVND (reference sequence). CDR3: CASSSVAGPTDTQYF. The CDR3 DNA follows: TGTGCCAGTAGTTCCGTAGCGGGCCCCACAGATACGCAGTATTTT.

Points on this clonotype: One end of the junction fails to match germline, which may point to a read error. The chain recombines TRBV7-7 with TRBJ2-1; D might be TRBD2 (6 bases). The germline CDR1 and CDR2 sequences are SSHAT and FNYEAQ (reference sequence). This CDR3 has 15 amino acids. Here the CDR3 reads CASSPGLSVNHEQFF. CDR3 DNA: TGTGCTAGCAGCCCGGGACTCTCGGTCAATCATGAGCAGTTCTTC.

This sequence joins TRBV20-1 and TRBJ2-2, with no clear D. V lost 0 bases to trimming and J lost 4 bases, with 9 bases between them. Per the germline V gene, CDR1 is DFQATT and CDR2 is SNEGSKA (reference sequence). The CDR3 has 14 amino acids. The chain's CDR3 is CSARDHTATGELFF. In DNA form, the CDR3 reads TGCAGTGCTAGAGATCACACGGCCACCGGGGAGCTGTTTTTT.